This is a list of T cell receptor beta chains from one sample in a study of blood T cell repertoires in COVID-19. TCRdb's table, derived via immunoSEQ multiplex PCR, lists solely in-frame clones and lacks some. There are some 140,000 clones in the sample; approximately 85% occur only once, and about 4.3% lies in the top ten. Sample: peripheral blood. The receptors stem from a human donor in a cohort sampled during active COVID-19. Both conserved end residues are part of each CDR3. Fields, in order: clone size, CDR3 length, D gene, V gene, J gene, CDR3 DNA, CDR3 protein. The D gene is left open where the match is weak. The size field is filled for only some rows; it gives once, few, many or a size class.

NA,15,TRBD1,TRBV24-1,TRBJ1-1,TGTGCCACCAGCAACTCCAGGGGGCACCTAGGGGAAGCTTTCTTT,CATSNSRGHLGEAFF
NA,15,NA,TRBV30,TRBJ2-1,TGTGCCTGGAGCCGACGGGGGAGCTCCTACAATGAGCAGTTCTTC,CAWSRRGSSYNEQFF
NA,14,TRBD1,TRBV18,TRBJ1-6,TGTGCCAGCTCACTAGACAGGGGTAATTCACCCCTCCACTTT,CASSLDRGNSPLHF
NA,14,NA,TRBV19,TRBJ2-2,TGTGCCAGTACCCCCCCTATCAACACCGGGGAGCTGTTTTTT,CASTPPINTGELFF
NA,15,TRBD2,TRBV7-7,TRBJ2-2,TGTGCCAGCAGCCCGCGGGAGTCGAACACCGGGGAGCTGTTTTTT,CASSPRESNTGELFF
NA,11,NA,TRBV10-3,TRBJ1-1,TGTGCCATCAGTGAATCCCGTGAAGCTTTCTTT,CAISESREAFF
NA,15,TRBD1,TRBV18,TRBJ1-1,TGTGCCAGCTCACCATACAGGGGACTTAACACTGAAGCTTTCTTT,CASSPYRGLNTEAFF
NA,15,TRBD2,TRBV9,TRBJ2-5,TGTGCCAGCGATACGTCGGGACTAGCGGGAGAGACCCAGTACTTC,CASDTSGLAGETQYF
NA,15,NA,TRBV5-1,TRBJ1-1,TGCGCCAGCAGCTTGGGTTTGGGGGCGAACACTGAAGCTTTCTTT,CASSLGLGANTEAFF
NA,11,NA,TRBV20-1,TRBJ2-3,TGCAGTGCTTCTAGTGGAGATACGCAGTATTTT,CSASSGDTQYF
NA,13,TRBD1,TRBV27,TRBJ2-7,TGTGCCAGCAGTTTGGACAGGAGCCACGAGCAGTACTTC,CASSLDRSHEQYF
NA,15,NA,TRBV19,TRBJ2-2,TGTGCCAGTAGTATTGGGGGGAGCGGTGTCGGGGAGCTGTTTTTT,CASSIGGSGVGELFF
NA,14,TRBD1,TRBV19,TRBJ1-2,TGTGCCAGTATTGGGACAGCGAAAACATGGGGCTACACCTTC,CASIGTAKTWGYTF
NA,16,TRBD1,TRBV19,TRBJ2-1,TGTGCCAGTAGTATGTCAGGGGGAACCCTCTACAATGAGCAGTTCTTC,CASSMSGGTLYNEQFF
many,13,NA,TRBV19,TRBJ2-3,TGTGCCAGTAGTATAGTCCTTGCAGATACGCAGTATTTT,CASSIVLADTQYF
NA,12,NA,TRBV6-5,TRBJ1-5,TGTGCCAGCAGGGGAGGCAATCAGCCCCAGCATTTT,CASRGGNQPQHF
NA,15,NA,TRBV5-4,TRBJ1-1,TGTGCCAGCAGCTTGAACGGAGCTGGGGCGACTGAAGCTTTCTTT,CASSLNGAGATEAFF
few,10,NA,TRBV18,TRBJ2-1,TGTGCCAGCGCGGGCCCCGCCCAGTTCTTC,CASAGPAQFF
NA,14,NA,TRBV19,TRBJ1-3,TGTGCCAGTAGTCACAGGAGCTTCCAAAACACCATATATTTT,CASSHRSFQNTIYF
NA,16,TRBD1,TRBV11-2,TRBJ2-1,TGTGCCAGCAGCTCGGGGACAGGGGTCTCCTACAATGAGCAGTTCTTC,CASSSGTGVSYNEQFF
NA,13,TRBD2,TRBV29-1,TRBJ2-5,TGCAGCGTTATTAGCGGGGTTCAAGAGACCCAGTACTTC,CSVISGVQETQYF
NA,15,NA,TRBV5-6,TRBJ2-5,TGTGCCAGCAGCCGGGACACAATCAAAGGTCAGACCCAGTACTTC,CASSRDTIKGQTQYF
NA,14,NA,TRBV18,TRBJ1-4,TGTGCCAGCTCACCCGAGACGGCGGGTGAAAAACTGTTTTTT,CASSPETAGEKLFF
NA,12,NA,TRBV27,TRBJ1-3,TGTGCCAGCAACCGGACAGGAAACACCATATATTTT,CASNRTGNTIYF
NA,15,NA,TRBV20-1,TRBJ1-5,TGCAGTGCTAGTTATTCGGACAGTACACATCAGCCCCAGCATTTT,CSASYSDSTHQPQHF
few,17,TRBD1,TRBV4-1,TRBJ1-4,TGCGCCAGCAGCCAGGATGGAGGGGGACAGTTTAATGAAAAACTGTTTTTT,CASSQDGGGQFNEKLFF
NA,14,NA,TRBV3-1/TRBV3-2,TRBJ1-1,TGTGCCAGCAGCCAAGTTGGAGTAACCACTGAAGCTTTCTTT,CASSQVGVTTEAFF
NA,15,NA,TRBV11-2,TRBJ1-2,TGTGCCAGCAGCTCGCCAAGGACAGATTTCTATGGCTACACCTTC,CASSSPRTDFYGYTF
NA,13,NA,TRBV7-2,TRBJ1-5,TGTGCCAGCAGCACAGACGTTAACGTGCCCCAGCATTTT,CASSTDVNVPQHF
NA,19,TRBD2,TRBV5-1,TRBJ2-2,TGCGCCAGCAGCTTAACTAGCGGGGGGGCCCTCGCCGACACCGGGGAGCTGTTTTTT,CASSLTSGGALADTGELFF
NA,15,TRBD1,TRBV6-5,TRBJ1-4,TGTGCCAGCAGTTACCAGGCTGGGACAGCGAGAAAACTGTTTTTT,CASSYQAGTARKLFF
NA,14,NA,TRBV20-1,TRBJ2-2,TGCAGTGCTAGTATGGGGGCTGTAGCCGGGGAGCTGTTTTTT,CSASMGAVAGELFF
NA,16,NA,TRBV12-2,TRBJ2-7,TGTGCAAGTCGCTTAGCGCGGCTCCGGAAACCTGCGGGGCAGTACTTC,CASRLARLRKPAGQYF
NA,13,NA,TRBV4-3,TRBJ2-1,TGCGCCAGCAGCCAAGCGATAGACAATGAGCAGTTCTTC,CASSQAIDNEQFF
NA,15,TRBD2,TRBV6-2/TRBV6-3,TRBJ2-5,TGTGCCAGCAGTTACCCCCGGGAGGGGTTAGAGACCCAGTACTTC,CASSYPREGLETQYF
NA,13,NA,TRBV2,TRBJ2-1,TGTGCCACCACAACTAGCTCCTACAATGAGCAGTTCTTC,CATTTSSYNEQFF
NA,14,TRBD2,TRBV5-1,TRBJ2-5,TGCGCCAGCAGGACTAGCGGGAGTTCGGAGACCCAGTACTTC,CASRTSGSSETQYF
NA,16,NA,TRBV7-2,TRBJ1-1,TGTGCCAGCAGCTTAGCGGCAAATTACATGAACACTGAAGCTTTCTTT,CASSLAANYMNTEAFF
NA,13,TRBD1,TRBV5-1,TRBJ2-4,TGCGCCAGCAGAAGGGACAGCGAAAACATTCAGTACTTC,CASRRDSENIQYF